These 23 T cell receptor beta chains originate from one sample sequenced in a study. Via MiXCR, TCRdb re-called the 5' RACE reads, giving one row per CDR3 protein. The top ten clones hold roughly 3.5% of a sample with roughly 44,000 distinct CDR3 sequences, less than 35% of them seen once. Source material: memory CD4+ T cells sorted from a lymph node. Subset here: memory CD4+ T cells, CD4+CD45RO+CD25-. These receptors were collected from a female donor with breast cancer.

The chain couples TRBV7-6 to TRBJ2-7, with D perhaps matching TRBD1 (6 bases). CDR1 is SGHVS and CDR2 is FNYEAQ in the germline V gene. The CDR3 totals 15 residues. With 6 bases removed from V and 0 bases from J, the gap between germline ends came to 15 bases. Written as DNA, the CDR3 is TGTGCCAGCAGTCAATCGCAGGGGACCTCCTACGAGCAGTACTTC. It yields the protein CASSQSQGTSYEQYF.

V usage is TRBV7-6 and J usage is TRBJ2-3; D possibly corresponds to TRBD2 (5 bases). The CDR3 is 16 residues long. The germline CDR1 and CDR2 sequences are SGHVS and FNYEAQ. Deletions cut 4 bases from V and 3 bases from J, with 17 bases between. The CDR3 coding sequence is TGTGCCAGCAGCTCCCCTCCGGGGATGAGAACAGATACGCAGTATTTT. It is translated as CASSSPPGMRTDTQYF.

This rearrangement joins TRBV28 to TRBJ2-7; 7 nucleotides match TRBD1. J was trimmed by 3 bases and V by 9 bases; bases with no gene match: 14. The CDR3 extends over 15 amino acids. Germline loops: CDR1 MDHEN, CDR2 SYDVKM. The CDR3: CASIGTLTGDYEQYF. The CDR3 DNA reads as TGTGCCAGTATCGGAACCTTAACAGGGGACTACGAGCAGTACTTC.

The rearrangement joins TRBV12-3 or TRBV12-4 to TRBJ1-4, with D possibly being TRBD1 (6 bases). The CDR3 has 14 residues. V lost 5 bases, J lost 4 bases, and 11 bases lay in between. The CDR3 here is CASSEGQDNEKLFF. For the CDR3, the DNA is TGTGCCAGCAGTGAGGGACAAGATAATGAAAAACTGTTTTTT.

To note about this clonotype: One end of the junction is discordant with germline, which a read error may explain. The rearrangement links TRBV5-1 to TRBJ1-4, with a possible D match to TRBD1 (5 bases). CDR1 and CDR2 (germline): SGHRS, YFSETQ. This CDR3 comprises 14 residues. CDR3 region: CASTLGLFGEKLFF. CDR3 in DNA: TGCGCCAGCACCTTGGGACTTTTCGGAGAAAAACTGTTTTTT.

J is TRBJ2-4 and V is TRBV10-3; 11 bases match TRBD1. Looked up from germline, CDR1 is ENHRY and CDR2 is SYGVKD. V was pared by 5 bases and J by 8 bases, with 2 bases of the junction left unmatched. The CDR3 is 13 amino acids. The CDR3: CAISWDRGDIQYF. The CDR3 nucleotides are TGTGCCATCAGTTGGGACAGGGGGGACATTCAGTACTTC.

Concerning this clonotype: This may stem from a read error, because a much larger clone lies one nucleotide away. Here the CDR3 DNA reads TGTACCACCAGCAACAAAACGCCGAGGGACGGGCAGTACTTC. It is translated as CTTSNKTPRDGQYF. The chain employs TRBV15 and TRBJ2-7; D may be TRBD1 or TRBD2 (5 bases each). In germline, CDR1 is LNHNV, CDR2 YYDKDF (reference sequence). This CDR3 contains 14 residues.

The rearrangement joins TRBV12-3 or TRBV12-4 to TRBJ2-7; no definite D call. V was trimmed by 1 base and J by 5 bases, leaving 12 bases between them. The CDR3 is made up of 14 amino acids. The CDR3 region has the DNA TGTGCCAGCAGTTTAGGCTCCCTTTCCGACGAGCAGTACTTC. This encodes CASSLGSLSDEQYF.

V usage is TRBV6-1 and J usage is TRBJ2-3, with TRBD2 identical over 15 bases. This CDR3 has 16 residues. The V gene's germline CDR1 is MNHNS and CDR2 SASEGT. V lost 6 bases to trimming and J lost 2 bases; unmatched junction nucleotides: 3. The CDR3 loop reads CASRRTSGRATDTQYF. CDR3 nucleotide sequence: TGTGCCAGCAGGAGGACTAGCGGGAGGGCCACAGATACGCAGTATTTT.

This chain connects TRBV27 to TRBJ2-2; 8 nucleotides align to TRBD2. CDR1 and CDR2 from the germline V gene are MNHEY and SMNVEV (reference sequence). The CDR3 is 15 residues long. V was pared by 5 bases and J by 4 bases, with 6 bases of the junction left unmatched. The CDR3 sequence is CASSPREGGTGELFF. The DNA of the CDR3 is TGTGCCAGCAGTCCCCGGGAGGGTGGCACCGGGGAGCTGTTTTTT.

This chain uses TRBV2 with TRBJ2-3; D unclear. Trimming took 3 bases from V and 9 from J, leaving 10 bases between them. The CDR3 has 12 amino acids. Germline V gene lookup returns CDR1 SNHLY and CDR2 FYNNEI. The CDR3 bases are TGTGCCAGCAGTGAGACTCTTTACACGCAGTATTTT. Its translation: CASSETLYTQYF.

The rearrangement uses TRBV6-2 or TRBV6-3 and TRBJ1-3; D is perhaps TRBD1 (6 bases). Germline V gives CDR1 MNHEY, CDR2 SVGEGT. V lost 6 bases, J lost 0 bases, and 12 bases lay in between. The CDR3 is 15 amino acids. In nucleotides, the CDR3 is TGTGCCAGCAGCTCCCGGGACACCTCTGGAAACACCATATATTTT. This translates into CASSSRDTSGNTIYF.

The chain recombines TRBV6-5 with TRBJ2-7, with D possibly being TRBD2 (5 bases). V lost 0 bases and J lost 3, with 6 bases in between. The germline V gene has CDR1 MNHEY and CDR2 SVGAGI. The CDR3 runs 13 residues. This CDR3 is CASSYSGVYEQYF. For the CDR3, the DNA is TGTGCCAGCAGTTACTCGGGAGTCTACGAGCAGTACTTC.

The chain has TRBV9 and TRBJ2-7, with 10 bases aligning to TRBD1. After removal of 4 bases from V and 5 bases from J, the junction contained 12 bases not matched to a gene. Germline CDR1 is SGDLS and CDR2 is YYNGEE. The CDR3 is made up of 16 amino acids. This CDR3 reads CASSPQDRGVFDEQYF. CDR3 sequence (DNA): TGTGCCAGCAGCCCACAGGACAGGGGGGTTTTCGACGAGCAGTACTTC.

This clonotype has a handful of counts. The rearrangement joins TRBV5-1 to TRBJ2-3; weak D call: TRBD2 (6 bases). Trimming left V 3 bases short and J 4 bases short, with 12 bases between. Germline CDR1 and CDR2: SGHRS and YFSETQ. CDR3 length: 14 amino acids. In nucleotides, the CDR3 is TGCGCCAGCAGCTCCCAGACTAGTTCAGATACGCAGTATTTT. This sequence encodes CASSSQTSSDTQYF.

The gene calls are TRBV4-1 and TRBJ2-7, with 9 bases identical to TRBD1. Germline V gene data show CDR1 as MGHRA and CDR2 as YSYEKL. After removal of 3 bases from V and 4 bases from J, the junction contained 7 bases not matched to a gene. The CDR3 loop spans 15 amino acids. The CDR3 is CASSHYTGGEYEQYF. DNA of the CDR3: TGCGCCAGCAGCCACTACACAGGGGGCGAGTACGAGCAGTACTTC.

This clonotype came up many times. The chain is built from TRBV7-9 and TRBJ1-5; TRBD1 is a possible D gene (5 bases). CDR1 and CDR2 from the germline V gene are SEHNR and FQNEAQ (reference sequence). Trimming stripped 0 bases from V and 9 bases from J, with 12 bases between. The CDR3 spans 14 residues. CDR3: CASSLAGGQGPQHF. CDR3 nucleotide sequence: TGTGCCAGCAGCTTAGCAGGCGGTCAGGGGCCCCAGCATTTT.

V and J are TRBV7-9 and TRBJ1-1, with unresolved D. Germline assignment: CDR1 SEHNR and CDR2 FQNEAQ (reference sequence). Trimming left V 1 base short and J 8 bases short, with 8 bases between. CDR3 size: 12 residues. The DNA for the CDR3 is TGTGCCAGCAGCTTAGAGGCAGGCGAAGCTTTCTTT. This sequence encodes CASSLEAGEAFF.

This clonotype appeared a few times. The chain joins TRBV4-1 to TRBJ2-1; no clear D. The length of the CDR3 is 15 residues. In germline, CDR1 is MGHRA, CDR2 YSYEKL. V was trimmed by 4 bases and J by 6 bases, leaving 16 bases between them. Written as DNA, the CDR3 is TGCGCCAGCAGCCCAGGACCAAGCCGGGCCAATGAGCAGTTCTTC. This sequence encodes CASSPGPSRANEQFF.

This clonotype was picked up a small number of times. The CDR3 reads CASSLTGSYNEQFF. CDR3 nucleotide sequence: TGTGCCAGCAGCTTGACAGGCTCCTACAATGAGCAGTTCTTC. The rearrangement uses TRBV7-2 and TRBJ2-1, with a weak D call TRBD1 (6 bases). The germline V gene encodes CDR1 SGHTA and CDR2 FQGNSA. The CDR3 runs to 14 residues. Trimming cost V 3 bases and J 0 bases, with 6 bases left between them. Looking up the rest from reference TRBV7-2 and TRBJ2-1 gives the full variable domain: GAGVSQSPSNKVTEKGKDVELRCDPISGHTALYWYRQSLGQGLEFLIYFQGNSAPDKSGLPSDRFSAERTGGSVSTLTIQRTQQEDSAVYLCASSLTGSYNEQFFGPGTRLTVL.

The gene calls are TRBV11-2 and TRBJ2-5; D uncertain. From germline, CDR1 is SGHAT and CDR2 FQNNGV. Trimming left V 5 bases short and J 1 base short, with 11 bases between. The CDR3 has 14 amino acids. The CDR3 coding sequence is TGTGCCAGCAGCCTTCCTCCCGGCCAAGAGACCCAGTACTTC. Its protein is CASSLPPGQETQYF.

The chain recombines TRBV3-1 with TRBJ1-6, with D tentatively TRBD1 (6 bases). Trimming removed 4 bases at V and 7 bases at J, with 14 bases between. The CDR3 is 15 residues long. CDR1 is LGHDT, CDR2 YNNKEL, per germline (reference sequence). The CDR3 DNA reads TGTGCCAGCAGCCCAGAGGTAGGGGGAAATTCACCCCTCCACTTT. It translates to CASSPEVGGNSPLHF.

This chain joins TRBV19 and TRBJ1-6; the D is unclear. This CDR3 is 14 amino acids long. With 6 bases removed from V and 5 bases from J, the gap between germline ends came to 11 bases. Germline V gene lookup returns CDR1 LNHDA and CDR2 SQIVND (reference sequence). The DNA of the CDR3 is TGTGCCAGTAGGCGGGGTCAGGATAATTCACCCCTCCACTTT. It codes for CASRRGQDNSPLHF.